This TCR beta chain was sequenced for a study of T cells in Graves' hyperthyroidism and ophthalmopathy. Germline CDR1 is SGHVS and CDR2 is FQNEAQ. This CDR3 has 15 residues. The V segment lost 5 bases and the J segment 11 bases; nucleotides outside the gene matches: 9. Many counts were recorded for this clonotype. TCR beta CDR3 regions were amplified from RNA. When the TCR CDR3 underwent first-round RT-PCR, the HTBI primer set was used. TCRdb processed the multiplex PCR reads anew with MiXCR; each CDR3 protein has one entry. Of under 400,000 distinct CDR3 sequences listed, approximately 15% are singletons. Each patient was aged 18 to 65 and had newly diagnosed hyperthyroidism of under 2 months' duration.

The sequence came from a woman aged 55-69 years with Graves' hyperthyroidism. Sequenced: blood. V and J are TRBV7-8 and TRBJ2-1, with 13 bases aligning to TRBD2. The CDR3 DNA reads as TGTGCCAGCAGCCCGGGGACTAGCGGGAACACTAAGCAGTTCTTC. Translation gives CASSPGTSGNTKQFF.